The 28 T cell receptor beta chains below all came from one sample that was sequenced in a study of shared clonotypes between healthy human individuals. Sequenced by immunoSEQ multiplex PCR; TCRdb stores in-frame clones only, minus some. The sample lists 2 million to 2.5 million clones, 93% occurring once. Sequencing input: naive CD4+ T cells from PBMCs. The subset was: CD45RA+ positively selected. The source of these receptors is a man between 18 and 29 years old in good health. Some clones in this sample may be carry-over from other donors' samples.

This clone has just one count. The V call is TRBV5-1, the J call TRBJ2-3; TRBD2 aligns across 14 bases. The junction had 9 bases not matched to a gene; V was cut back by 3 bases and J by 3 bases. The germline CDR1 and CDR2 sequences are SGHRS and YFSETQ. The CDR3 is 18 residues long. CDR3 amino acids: CASSSGTSGSVGTDTQYF. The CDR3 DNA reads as TGCGCCAGCAGCTCCGGGACTAGCGGGAGTGTTGGAACAGATACGCAGTATTTT.

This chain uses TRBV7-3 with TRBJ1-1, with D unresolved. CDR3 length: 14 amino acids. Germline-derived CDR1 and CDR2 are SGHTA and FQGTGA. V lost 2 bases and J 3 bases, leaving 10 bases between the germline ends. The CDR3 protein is CASSLGPTHTEAFF. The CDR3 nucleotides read TGTGCCAGCAGCTTAGGACCAACTCACACTGAAGCTTTCTTT.

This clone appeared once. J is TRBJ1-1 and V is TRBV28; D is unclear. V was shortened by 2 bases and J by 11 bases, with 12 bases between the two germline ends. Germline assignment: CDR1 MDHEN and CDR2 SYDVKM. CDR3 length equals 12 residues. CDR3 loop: CASSLQKTGAFF. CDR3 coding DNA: TGTGCCAGCAGTTTACAGAAAACTGGGGCTTTCTTT.

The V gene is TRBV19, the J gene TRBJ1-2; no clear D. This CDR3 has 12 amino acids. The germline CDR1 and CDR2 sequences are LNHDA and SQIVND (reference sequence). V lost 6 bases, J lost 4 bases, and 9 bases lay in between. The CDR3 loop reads CASSQNSYGYTF. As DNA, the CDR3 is TGTGCCAGTAGCCAGAACTCCTATGGCTACACCTTC.

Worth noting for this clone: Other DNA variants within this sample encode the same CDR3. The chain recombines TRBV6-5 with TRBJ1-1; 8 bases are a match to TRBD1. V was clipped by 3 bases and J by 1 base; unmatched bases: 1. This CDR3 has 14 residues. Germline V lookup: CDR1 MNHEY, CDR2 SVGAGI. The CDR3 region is CASSYQGANTEAFF. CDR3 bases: TGTGCCAGCAGTTATCAGGGGGCGAACACTGAAGCTTTCTTT.

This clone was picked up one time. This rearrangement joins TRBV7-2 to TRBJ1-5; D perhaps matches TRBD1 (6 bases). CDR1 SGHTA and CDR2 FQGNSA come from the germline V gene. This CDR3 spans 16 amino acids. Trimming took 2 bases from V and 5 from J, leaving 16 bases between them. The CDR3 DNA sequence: TGTGCCAGCAGCTTAAGGGACACCCTCCTATATCAGCCCCAGCATTTT. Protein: CASSLRDTLLYQPQHF.

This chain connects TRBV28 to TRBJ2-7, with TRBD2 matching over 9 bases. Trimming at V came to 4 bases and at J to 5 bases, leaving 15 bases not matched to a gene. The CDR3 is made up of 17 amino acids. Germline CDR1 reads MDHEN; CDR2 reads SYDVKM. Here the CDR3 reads CASSSPSGSGRNHEQYF. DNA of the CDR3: TGTGCCAGCAGTTCCCCCTCGGGTAGCGGGAGAAACCACGAGCAGTACTTC.

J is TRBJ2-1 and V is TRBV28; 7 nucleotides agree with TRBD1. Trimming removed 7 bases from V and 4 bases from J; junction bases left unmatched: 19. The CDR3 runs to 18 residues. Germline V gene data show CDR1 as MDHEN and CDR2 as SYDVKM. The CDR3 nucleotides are TGTGCCAGCACTCAAACCCCCTACAGGGGCGGGTTTTACAATGAGCAGTTCTTC. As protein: CASTQTPYRGGFYNEQFF.

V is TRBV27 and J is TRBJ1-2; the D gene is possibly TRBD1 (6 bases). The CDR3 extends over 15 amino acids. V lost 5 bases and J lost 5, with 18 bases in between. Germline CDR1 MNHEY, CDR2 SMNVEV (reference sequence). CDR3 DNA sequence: TGTGCCAGCAGTGCGTACAGGGTCTATGGGTATGGCTACACCTTC. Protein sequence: CASSAYRVYGYGYTF.

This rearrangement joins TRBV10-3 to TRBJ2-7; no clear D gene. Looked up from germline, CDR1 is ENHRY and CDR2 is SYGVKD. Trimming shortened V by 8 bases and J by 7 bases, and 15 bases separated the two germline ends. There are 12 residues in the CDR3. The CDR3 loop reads CAIGSSTEEQYF. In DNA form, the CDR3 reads TGTGCCATCGGGTCAAGTACGGAGGAGCAGTACTTC.

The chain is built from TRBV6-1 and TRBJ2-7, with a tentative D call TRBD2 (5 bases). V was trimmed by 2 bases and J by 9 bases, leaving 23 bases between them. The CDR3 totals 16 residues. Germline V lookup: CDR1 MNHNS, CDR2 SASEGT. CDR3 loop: CASSETGGLLIPGQYF. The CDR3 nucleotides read TGTGCCAGCAGTGAAACGGGCGGACTGCTTATTCCGGGGCAGTACTTC.

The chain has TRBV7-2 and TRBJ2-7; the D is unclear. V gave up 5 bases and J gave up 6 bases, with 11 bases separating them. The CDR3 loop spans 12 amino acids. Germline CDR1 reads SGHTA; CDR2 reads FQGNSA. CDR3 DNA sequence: TGTGCCAGCAGCCATCAGAGACGCGAGCAGTACTTC. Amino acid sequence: CASSHQRREQYF.

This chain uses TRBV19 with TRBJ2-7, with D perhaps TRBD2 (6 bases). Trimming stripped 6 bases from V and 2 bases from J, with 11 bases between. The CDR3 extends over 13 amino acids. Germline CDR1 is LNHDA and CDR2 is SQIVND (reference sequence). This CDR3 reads CASRRAGPYEQYF. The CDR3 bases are TGTGCCAGTAGACGGGCGGGGCCCTACGAGCAGTACTTC.

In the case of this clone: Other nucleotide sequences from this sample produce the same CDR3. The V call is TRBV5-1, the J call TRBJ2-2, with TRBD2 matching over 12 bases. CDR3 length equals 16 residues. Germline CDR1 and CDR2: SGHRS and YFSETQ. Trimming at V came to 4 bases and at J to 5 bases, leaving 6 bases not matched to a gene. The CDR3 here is CASSSLAGGPTGELFF. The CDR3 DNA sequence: TGCGCCAGCAGCAGCCTAGCGGGAGGGCCAACCGGGGAGCTGTTTTTT.

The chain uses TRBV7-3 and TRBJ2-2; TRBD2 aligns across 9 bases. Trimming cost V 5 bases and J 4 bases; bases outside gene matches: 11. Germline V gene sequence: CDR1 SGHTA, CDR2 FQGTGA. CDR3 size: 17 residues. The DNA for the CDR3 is TGTGCCAGCAGCCGTTTTCTAGCGGGAACGGGCACCGGGGAGCTGTTTTTT. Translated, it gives CASSRFLAGTGTGELFF.

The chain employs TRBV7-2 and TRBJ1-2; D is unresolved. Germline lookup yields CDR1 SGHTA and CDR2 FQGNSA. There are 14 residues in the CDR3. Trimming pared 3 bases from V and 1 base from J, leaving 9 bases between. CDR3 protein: CASSFRTNNYGYTF. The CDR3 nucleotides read TGTGCCAGCAGCTTCAGGACGAATAACTATGGCTACACCTTC.

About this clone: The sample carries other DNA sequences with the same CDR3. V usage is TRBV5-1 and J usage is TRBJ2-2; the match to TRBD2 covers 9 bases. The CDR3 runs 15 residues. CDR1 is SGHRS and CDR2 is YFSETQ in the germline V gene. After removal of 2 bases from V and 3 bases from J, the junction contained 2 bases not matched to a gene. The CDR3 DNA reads TGCGCCAGCAGCTTAACTAGCGGGTACACCGGGGAGCTGTTTTTT. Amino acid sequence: CASSLTSGYTGELFF.

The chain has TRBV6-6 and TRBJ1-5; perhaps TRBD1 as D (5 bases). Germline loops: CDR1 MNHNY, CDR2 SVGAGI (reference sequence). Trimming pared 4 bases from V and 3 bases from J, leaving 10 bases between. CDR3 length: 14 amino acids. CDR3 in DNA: TGTGCCAGCAGTTCCCGGGGGATCAATCAGCCCCAGCATTTT. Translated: CASSSRGINQPQHF.

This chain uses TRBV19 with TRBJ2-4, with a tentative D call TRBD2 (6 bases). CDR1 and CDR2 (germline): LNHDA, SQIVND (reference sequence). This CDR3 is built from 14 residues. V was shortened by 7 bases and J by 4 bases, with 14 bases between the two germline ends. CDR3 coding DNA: TGTGCCAGTACTGTGGACTATCCGAAAAACATTCAGTACTTC. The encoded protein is CASTVDYPKNIQYF.

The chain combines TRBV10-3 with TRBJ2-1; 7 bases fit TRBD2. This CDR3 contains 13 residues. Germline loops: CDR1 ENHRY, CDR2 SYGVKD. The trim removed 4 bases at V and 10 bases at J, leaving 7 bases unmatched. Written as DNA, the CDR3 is TGTGCCATCAGTGGACTAGCTCAGCGGGAGCAGTTCTTC. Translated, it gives CAISGLAQREQFF.

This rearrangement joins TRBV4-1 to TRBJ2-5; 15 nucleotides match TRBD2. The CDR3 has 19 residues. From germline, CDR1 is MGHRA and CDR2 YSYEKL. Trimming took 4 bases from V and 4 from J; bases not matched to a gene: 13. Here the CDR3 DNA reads TGCGCCAGCAGCCCTATGGGACTAGCGGGAGGACTGGCTGCAGAGACCCAGTACTTC. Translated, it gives CASSPMGLAGGLAAETQYF.

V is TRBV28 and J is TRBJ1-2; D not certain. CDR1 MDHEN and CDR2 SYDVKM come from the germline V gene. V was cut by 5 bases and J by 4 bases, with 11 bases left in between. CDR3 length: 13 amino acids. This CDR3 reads CASSPAGVYGYTF. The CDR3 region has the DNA TGTGCCAGCAGTCCCGCCGGGGTCTATGGCTACACCTTC.

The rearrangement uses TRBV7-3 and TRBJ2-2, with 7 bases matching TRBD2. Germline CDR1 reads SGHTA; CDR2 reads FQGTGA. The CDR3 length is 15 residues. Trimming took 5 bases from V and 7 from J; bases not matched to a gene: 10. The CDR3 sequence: CASSPRTSAVGELFF. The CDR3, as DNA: TGTGCCAGCAGCCCGAGGACTAGTGCGGTCGGGGAGCTGTTTTTT.

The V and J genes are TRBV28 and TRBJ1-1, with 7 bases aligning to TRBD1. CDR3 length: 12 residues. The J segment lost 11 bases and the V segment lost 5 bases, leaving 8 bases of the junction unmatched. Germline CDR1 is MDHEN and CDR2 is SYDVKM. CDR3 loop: CASSAQGRGAFF. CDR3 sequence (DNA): TGTGCCAGCAGTGCACAGGGGCGTGGGGCTTTCTTT. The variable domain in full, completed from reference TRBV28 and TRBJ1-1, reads DVKVTQSSRYLVKRTGEKVFLECVQDMDHENMFWYRQDPGLGLRLIYFSYDVKMKEKGDIPEGYSVSREKKERFSLILESASTNQTSMYLCASSAQGRGAFFGQGTRLTVV.

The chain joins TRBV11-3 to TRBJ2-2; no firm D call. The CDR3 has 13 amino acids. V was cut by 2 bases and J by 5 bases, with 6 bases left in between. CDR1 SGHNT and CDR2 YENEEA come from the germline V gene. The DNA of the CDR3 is TGTGCCAGCAGCTTACGTGGAACCGGGGAGCTGTTTTTT. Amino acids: CASSLRGTGELFF.

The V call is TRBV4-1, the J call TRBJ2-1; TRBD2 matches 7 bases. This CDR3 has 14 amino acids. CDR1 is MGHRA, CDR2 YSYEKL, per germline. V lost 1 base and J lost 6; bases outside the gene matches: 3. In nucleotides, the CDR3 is TGCGCCAGCAGCCAAGGGGTAGCGGGCAATGAGCAGTTCTTC. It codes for CASSQGVAGNEQFF.

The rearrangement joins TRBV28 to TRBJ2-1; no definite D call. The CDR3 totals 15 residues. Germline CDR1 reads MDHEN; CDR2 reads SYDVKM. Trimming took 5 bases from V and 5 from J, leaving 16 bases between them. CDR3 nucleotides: TGTGCCAGCAGTGAGTTAGCCCGCAGCGACAATGAGCAGTTCTTC. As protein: CASSELARSDNEQFF.

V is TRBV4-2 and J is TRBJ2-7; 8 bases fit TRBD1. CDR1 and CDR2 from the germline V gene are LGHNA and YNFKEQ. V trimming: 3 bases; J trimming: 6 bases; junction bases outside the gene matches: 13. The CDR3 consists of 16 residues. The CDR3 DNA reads TGTGCCAGCAGCCACCCCGGCCCAGGGGGCACAACCGAGCAGTACTTC. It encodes CASSHPGPGGTTEQYF.